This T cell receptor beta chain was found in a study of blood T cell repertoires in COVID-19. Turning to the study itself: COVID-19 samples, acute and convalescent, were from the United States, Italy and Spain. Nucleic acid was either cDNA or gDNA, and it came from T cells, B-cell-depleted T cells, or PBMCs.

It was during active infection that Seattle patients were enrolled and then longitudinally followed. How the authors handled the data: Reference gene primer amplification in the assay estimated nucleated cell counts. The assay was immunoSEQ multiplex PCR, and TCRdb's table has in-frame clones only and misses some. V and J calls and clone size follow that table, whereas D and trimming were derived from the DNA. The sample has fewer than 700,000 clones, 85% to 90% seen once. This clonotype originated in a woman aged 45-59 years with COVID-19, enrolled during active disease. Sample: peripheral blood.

The chain's CDR3 is CASAQGLGGTGELFF. The CDR3 coding sequence is TGTGCCAGCGCGCAGGGGTTAGGGGGCACCGGGGAGCTGTTTTTT. This chain joins TRBV5-6 and TRBJ2-2; the D gene is possibly TRBD1 (6 bases). The germline V gene encodes CDR1 SGHDT and CDR2 YYEEEE. The CDR3 covers 15 residues. V was clipped by 7 bases and J by 4 bases, with 17 bases between them.